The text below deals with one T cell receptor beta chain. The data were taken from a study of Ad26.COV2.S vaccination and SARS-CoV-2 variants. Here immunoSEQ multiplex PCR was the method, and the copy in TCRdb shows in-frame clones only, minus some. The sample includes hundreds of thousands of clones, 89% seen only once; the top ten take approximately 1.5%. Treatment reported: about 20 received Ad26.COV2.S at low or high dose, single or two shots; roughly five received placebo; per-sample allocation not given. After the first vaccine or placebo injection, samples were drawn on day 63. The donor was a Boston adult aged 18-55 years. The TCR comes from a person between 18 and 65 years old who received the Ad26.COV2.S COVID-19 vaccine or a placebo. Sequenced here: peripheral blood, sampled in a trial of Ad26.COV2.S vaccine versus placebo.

This chain's CDR3 is CASSQEYQETQYF. DNA for the CDR3: TGTGCCAGCAGCCAAGAATACCAAGAGACCCAGTACTTC. This chain joins TRBV3-1 (or the pseudogene TRBV3-2) and TRBJ2-5; D call uncertain. The CDR3 spans 13 residues. The germline CDR1 and CDR2 sequences are LGHDT and YNNKEL (reference sequence). V lost 0 bases and J lost 0, with 2 bases in between.